This entry lists 27 T cell receptor beta chains sequenced from one sample in a study of shared clonotypes between healthy human individuals. The protocol was immunoSEQ multiplex PCR, while the TCRdb copy is restricted to in-frame clones and leaves out a portion. Of 400,000 to 600,000 clones listed, 90% to 96% are singletons. Material: naive CD4+ T cells sorted from blood. As to subset: CD45RA+ positively selected. All receptors come from a woman in her 30s in good health.

This clone was observed once. V and J are TRBV6-5 and TRBJ1-5, with 7 positions matching TRBD1. CDR1 and CDR2 from the germline V gene are MNHEY and SVGAGI. The CDR3 is made up of 14 amino acids. V lost 5 bases, J lost 4 bases, and 5 bases stayed unmatched. CDR3 DNA sequence: TGTGCCAGCAGTACCCCAGGGGGGAATCAGCCCCAGCATTTT. This gives the protein CASSTPGGNQPQHF.

The rearrangement links TRBV28 to TRBJ1-5; D remains unclear. CDR1 is MDHEN, CDR2 SYDVKM, per germline. This CDR3 contains 13 residues. Between the trimmed V and J ends, which lost 4 bases and 3 bases, there was a span of 7 bases. CDR3 region: CASSSGVNQPQHF. The CDR3 nucleotides are TGTGCCAGCAGTTCCGGCGTCAATCAGCCCCAGCATTTT.

The genes are TRBV28 and TRBJ1-1; D gene ambiguous. This CDR3 has 14 amino acids. CDR1 and CDR2 from the germline V gene are MDHEN and SYDVKM. Trimming pared 3 bases from V and 1 base from J, leaving 9 bases between. The CDR3 coding sequence is TGTGCCAGCAGTTTTTCCCGGGGGAACACTGAAGCTTTCTTT. Translating gives CASSFSRGNTEAFF.

V gene TRBV19 combines with J gene TRBJ2-5, with TRBD2 matching 7 bases. This CDR3 has 16 amino acids. After removal of 7 bases from V and 2 bases from J, the junction contained 13 bases not matched to a gene. Germline-derived CDR1 and CDR2 are LNHDA and SQIVND (reference sequence). The CDR3 bases are TGTGCCAGTAAGATTGGGTCGGCGGGAGAACAAGAGACCCAGTACTTC. Its translation: CASKIGSAGEQETQYF.

This rearrangement joins TRBV28 to TRBJ2-7, with TRBD2 identical over 11 bases. The CDR3 consists of 17 residues. The germline CDR1 and CDR2 sequences are MDHEN and SYDVKM. Trimming cost V 3 bases and J 3 bases; bases outside gene matches: 10. CDR3 amino acids: CASSLFLTSGRNYEQYF. CDR3 nucleotides: TGTGCCAGCAGTTTGTTCCTTACTAGCGGGAGAAACTACGAGCAGTACTTC.

This chain uses TRBV4-1 with TRBJ2-7, with D tentatively TRBD1 (6 bases). The ends were cut back, 1 base at V and 4 bases at J, with 11 bases in the middle. Germline V lookup: CDR1 MGHRA, CDR2 YSYEKL. This CDR3 region has 14 residues. CDR3 DNA: TGCGCCAGCAGCCAAGCCCTGCAGGGGTACGAGCAGTACTTC. It translates to CASSQALQGYEQYF.

Worth noting for this clone: This CDR3 is also generated by other DNA sequences in the sample. This rearrangement joins TRBV9 to TRBJ1-1, with a tentative D call TRBD1 (6 bases). V was cut by 0 bases and J by 4 bases, with 7 bases left in between. The germline CDR1 and CDR2 sequences are SGDLS and YYNGEE. CDR3 length: 13 residues. The CDR3 loop reads CASSVEGGTEAFF. The CDR3 DNA is TGTGCCAGCAGCGTAGAAGGGGGCACTGAAGCTTTCTTT.

The gene calls are TRBV19 and TRBJ2-7; 7 nucleotides match TRBD2. The J segment lost 5 bases and the V segment lost 3 bases, leaving 7 bases of the junction unmatched. The germline V gene encodes CDR1 LNHDA and CDR2 SQIVND (reference sequence). The CDR3 runs 14 residues. Written as DNA, the CDR3 is TGTGCCAGTAGTATGGCGGGAGTGCTCGACGAGCAGTACTTC. Translation gives CASSMAGVLDEQYF.

The chain couples TRBV10-1 to TRBJ2-7; D gene uncertain. Germline V gives CDR1 WNHNN, CDR2 SYGVQD (reference sequence). With 4 bases removed from V and 5 bases from J, the gap between germline ends came to 12 bases. The CDR3 loop spans 13 amino acids. CDR3 DNA sequence: TGCGCCAGCAGTGGATCTACGTTCGACGAGCAGTACTTC. Translated, it gives CASSGSTFDEQYF.

This clone was counted a single time. The chain is built from TRBV6-5 and TRBJ2-3; TRBD2 matches at 9 bases. CDR1 MNHEY and CDR2 SVGAGI come from the germline V gene. V lost 2 bases to trimming and J lost 5 bases; unmatched junction nucleotides: 8. The CDR3 is 16 residues long. The CDR3 sequence is CASSYTGTSLGDTQYF. The CDR3 DNA is TGTGCCAGCAGTTACACCGGGACTAGCCTGGGAGATACGCAGTATTTT.

The V gene is TRBV5-1, the J gene TRBJ2-1; maybe TRBD2 (5 bases). Looked up from germline, CDR1 is SGHRS and CDR2 is YFSETQ. V was pared by 4 bases and J by 6 bases, with 17 bases between. The CDR3 extends over 15 amino acids. CDR3 in DNA: TGCGCCAGCAGCCCCCCCAGCGGAGCCCTCAATGAGCAGTTCTTC. Protein sequence: CASSPPSGALNEQFF. Full variable domain (outside the CDR3, taken from reference TRBV5-1 and TRBJ2-1): KAGVTQTPRYLIKTRGQQVTLSCSPISGHRSVSWYQQTPGQGLQFLFEYFSETQRNKGNFPGRFSGRQFSNSRSEMNVSTLELGDSALYLCASSPPSGALNEQFFGPGTRLTVL.

V and J are TRBV4-1 and TRBJ2-7; a weak D match, TRBD1 (6 bases). The germline V gene has CDR1 MGHRA and CDR2 YSYEKL. The CDR3 contains 14 residues. Deletions cut 3 bases from V and 3 bases from J, with 12 bases between. CDR3 region: CASSQRTENYEQYF. CDR3 in DNA: TGCGCCAGCAGCCAGCGGACAGAAAACTACGAGCAGTACTTC.

The sample holds one count of this clone. This rearrangement joins TRBV10-1 to TRBJ2-5; D is perhaps TRBD1 or TRBD2 (5 bases each). Germline V gives CDR1 WNHNN, CDR2 SYGVQD (reference sequence). The CDR3 length is 16 residues. The V gene lost 3 bases and the J gene lost 7 bases, with 21 bases spanning the gap. The chain's CDR3 is CASSDADGTDSRTQYF. CDR3 DNA sequence: TGCGCCAGCAGTGACGCGGACGGGACCGACTCTAGGACCCAGTACTTC.

This clone was seen only once. The J gene is TRBJ2-2, the V gene TRBV7-8; 7 bases are shared with TRBD1. This CDR3 region has 15 residues. The ends lost 4 bases at V and 7 bases at J; junction bases unmatched: 9. Germline values: CDR1 SGHVS, CDR2 FQNEAQ. The CDR3 region has the DNA TGTGCCAGCAGCTCGTTGGGACAGATTAGCGGGGAGCTGTTTTTT. Protein sequence: CASSSLGQISGELFF.

This clone was recorded a few times. The chain uses TRBV9 and TRBJ1-1; D ambiguous. V lost 0 bases, J lost 0 bases, and 6 bases lay in between. CDR3 length: 14 amino acids. From germline, CDR1 is SGDLS and CDR2 YYNGEE. The CDR3 protein is CASSVDLMNTEAFF. The CDR3 DNA reads as TGTGCCAGCAGCGTAGATCTCATGAACACTGAAGCTTTCTTT.

This clone has only one observation. This chain links TRBV30 with TRBJ1-5, with D possibly being TRBD1 (5 bases). Germline CDR1 GTSNPN, CDR2 SVGIG (reference sequence). The CDR3 runs to 13 residues. Trimming shortened V by 4 bases and J by 4 bases, and 11 bases separated the two germline ends. CDR3 nucleotides: TGTGCCTGGACCCACGGGGGAAATCAGCCCCAGCATTTT. It specifies CAWTHGGNQPQHF.

The chain recombines TRBV5-4 with TRBJ2-3; 7 nucleotides match TRBD1. J gave up 1 base and V 1 base, and 6 bases lay outside the gene matches. The CDR3 totals 16 residues. CDR1 and CDR2 from the germline V gene are SGHNT and YYREEE (reference sequence). Here the CDR3 reads CASSLPKGARTDTQYF. The DNA for the CDR3 is TGTGCCAGCAGCTTGCCGAAGGGGGCACGCACAGATACGCAGTATTTT.

The chain recombines TRBV7-9 with TRBJ1-2, with no clear D. The V end was cut by 10 bases, the J end by 7 bases, with 13 bases between. This CDR3 region has 11 residues. Germline values: CDR1 SEHNR, CDR2 FQNEAQ (reference sequence). CDR3 nucleotide sequence: TGTGCCATTTACGGGGTGGTTGGCTACACCTTC. It yields the protein CAIYGVVGYTF.

This chain uses TRBV7-9 with TRBJ1-2, with a tentative D call TRBD1 (5 bases). CDR1 is SEHNR and CDR2 is FQNEAQ in the germline V gene (reference sequence). This CDR3 has 15 residues. The V gene lost 5 bases and the J gene lost 5 bases, with 18 bases spanning the gap. As DNA, the CDR3 is TGTGCCAGCAGCGCAGAGGGGCACTCCCAGTATGGCTACACCTTC. It codes for CASSAEGHSQYGYTF.

J is TRBJ1-3 and V is TRBV18; tentatively, D is TRBD1 (5 bases). Looked up from germline, CDR1 is KGHSH and CDR2 is LQKENI. V was cut by 2 bases and J by 2 bases, with 10 bases left in between. The CDR3 is 15 amino acids. The CDR3 here is CASSPGGFAGNTIYF. As DNA, the CDR3 is TGTGCCAGCTCACCAGGGGGGTTCGCTGGAAACACCATATATTTT.

This clone has just one count. The chain employs TRBV6-4 and TRBJ2-2; no firm D call. V was pared by 5 bases and J by 1 base, with 5 bases between. The CDR3 loop spans 13 amino acids. The germline CDR1 and CDR2 sequences are MRHNA and SNTAGT. The CDR3 DNA sequence: TGTGCCAGCAGTCAACAGAACACCGGGGAGCTGTTTTTT. It yields the protein CASSQQNTGELFF.

The chain uses TRBV5-1 and TRBJ2-7; possibly TRBD1 or TRBD2 for D (5 bases each). Trimming left V 2 bases short and J 5 bases short, with 14 bases between. The V gene's germline CDR1 is SGHRS and CDR2 YFSETQ. The CDR3 sequence is 14 residues long. CDR3 bases: TGCGCCAGCAGCTTAGGGACCGAAGCCAACGAGCAGTACTTC. Translated: CASSLGTEANEQYF.

V is TRBV30 and J is TRBJ2-5, with TRBD2 identical over 14 bases. The last part of the DNA fits TRBJ2-7 better; the J call may be wrong. The CDR3 spans 16 residues. CDR1 is GTSNPN, CDR2 SVGIG, per germline (reference sequence). The CDR3 reads CAWSGGTSGRSYEQYF. In DNA form, the CDR3 reads TGTGCCTGGAGCGGAGGGACTAGCGGGAGATCCTACGAGCAGTACTTC.

The V gene is TRBV5-6, the J gene TRBJ2-1, with D possibly matching TRBD2 (6 bases). The CDR3 is made up of 15 amino acids. V shed 2 bases and J shed 7 bases, with 16 bases lying between them. The germline V gene encodes CDR1 SGHDT and CDR2 YYEEEE. The CDR3 reads CASSFLAGFSNEQFF. CDR3 coding DNA: TGTGCCAGCAGCTTTTTGGCGGGATTTAGTAATGAGCAGTTCTTC.

The CDR3 spells CATSREGTRGVHNEQFF. CDR3 nucleotides: TGTGCCACCAGCAGAGAGGGAACCAGGGGAGTCCACAATGAGCAGTTCTTC. The V and J genes are TRBV15 and TRBJ2-1, with a weak D call TRBD1 (6 bases). This CDR3 region has 17 residues. Between the trimmed V and J ends, which lost 0 bases and 5 bases, there was a span of 17 bases. In germline, CDR1 is LNHNV, CDR2 YYDKDF (reference sequence).

The CDR3 here is CASSPTGLAGSYEQYF. The CDR3 coding sequence is TGTGCCAGCAGCCCGACGGGACTAGCGGGTTCCTACGAGCAGTACTTC. V gene TRBV5-4 combines with J gene TRBJ2-7; 12 bases map to TRBD2. The J segment lost 1 base and the V segment lost 4 bases, leaving 6 bases of the junction unmatched. The germline V gene encodes CDR1 SGHNT and CDR2 YYREEE (reference sequence). The CDR3 loop spans 16 amino acids.

V and J are TRBV11-2 and TRBJ2-7; D tentatively reads TRBD1 or TRBD2 (5 bases each). This CDR3 comprises 14 residues. CDR1 and CDR2 from the germline V gene are SGHAT and FQNNGV. Trimming cost V 1 base and J 4 bases, with 11 bases left between them. The CDR3 protein is CASSLGGGKYEQYF. In DNA form, the CDR3 reads TGTGCCAGCAGCTTAGGTGGGGGAAAGTACGAGCAGTACTTC.